One sample yielded the 10 T cell receptor beta chains listed below, sequenced in a study of T cell clones after liver transplantation. Repertoires were generated with immunoSEQ multiplex PCR, while TCRdb's copy carries only in-frame clones and drops some. The table lists nearly 55,000 clones, approximately 84% of them singletons. Sample: CD4+ T cells from blood, taken before liver transplant. Source of these receptors: a human donor who received a liver transplant.

This chain uses TRBV7-2 with TRBJ2-1; TRBD2 might be the D (6 bases). CDR1 and CDR2 from the germline V gene are SGHTA and FQGNSA. The V end lost 1 base, the J end lost 9 bases, and 10 bases lay between the germline ends. This CDR3 spans 13 amino acids. The CDR3, as DNA: TGTGCCAGCAGCTTAGGGCGGGAAACTGAGCAGTTCTTC. It specifies CASSLGRETEQFF.

V is TRBV11-2 and J is TRBJ1-4, with a tentative D call TRBD1 (6 bases). Germline-derived CDR1 and CDR2 are SGHAT and FQNNGV. V was cut by 3 bases and J by 14 bases, with 19 bases left in between. The CDR3 runs to 14 residues. CDR3 residues: CASSFSDRFDSLFF. The CDR3 bases are TGTGCCAGCAGCTTTTCTGACAGGTTCGATTCTCTGTTTTTT. Combining the CDR3 with reference TRBV11-2 and TRBJ1-4 gives the whole variable domain EAGVAQSPRYKIIEKRQSVAFWCNPISGHATLYWYQQILGQGPKLLIQFQNNGVVDDSQLPKDRFSAERLKGVDSTLKIQPAKLEDSAVYLCASSFSDRFDSLFFGSGTQLSVL.

The chain has TRBV5-5 and TRBJ2-2; D assignment may be TRBD1 or TRBD2 (5 bases each). CDR3 length: 17 residues. The germline V and J ends were trimmed by 6 bases and 2 bases, with 20 bases remaining between them. Germline V gene data show CDR1 as SGHKS and CDR2 as YYEKEE (reference sequence). CDR3 DNA sequence: TGTGCCAGCACCCCACACCCCGGGACCACTAACACCGGGGAGCTGTTTTTT. Translation: CASTPHPGTTNTGELFF.

The rearrangement links TRBV27 to TRBJ2-3, with D hard to call. The CDR3 length is 14 residues. Germline V gene sequence: CDR1 MNHEY, CDR2 SMNVEV (reference sequence). V dropped 5 bases and J dropped 6 bases, with 15 bases sitting between them. CDR3 region: CASSAQLVSDTQYF. CDR3 DNA sequence: TGTGCCAGCAGTGCGCAATTGGTATCGGATACGCAGTATTTT.

The chain is built from TRBV5-1 and TRBJ1-1, with 8 bases matching TRBD1. This CDR3 is built from 15 residues. V gave up 4 bases and J gave up 0 bases; unmatched junction bases: 5. Germline CDR1 reads SGHRS; CDR2 reads YFSETQ. The CDR3 region has the DNA TGCGCCAGCAGCCCAAGGACAGGGATGAACACTGAAGCTTTCTTT. Amino acid sequence: CASSPRTGMNTEAFF.

V usage is TRBV18 and J usage is TRBJ1-1; D not resolved. V was clipped by 4 bases and J by 1 base, with 7 bases between them. CDR3 length equals 13 residues. Germline V gives CDR1 KGHSH, CDR2 LQKENI. The CDR3 region has the DNA TGTGCCAGCTCACTCCAGCGGAACACTGAAGCTTTCTTT. This translates into CASSLQRNTEAFF.

This clone was found once. The rearrangement links TRBV7-9 to TRBJ2-1, with D perhaps TRBD2 (5 bases). Trimming pared 5 bases from V and 6 bases from J, leaving 14 bases between. The germline CDR1 and CDR2 sequences are SEHNR and FQNEAQ (reference sequence). CDR3 size: 14 residues. In nucleotides, the CDR3 is TGTGCCAGCAGCACGACCGCGGGCCTCAATGAGCAGTTCTTC. Protein sequence: CASSTTAGLNEQFF.

The chain couples TRBV10-3 to TRBJ2-3; no clear D gene. Germline V CDR1 and CDR2: ENHRY, SYGVKD. Trimming took 2 bases from V and 0 from J, leaving 6 bases between them. The CDR3 has 14 amino acids. The CDR3 reads CAISEMVSTDTQYF. The DNA for the CDR3 is TGTGCCATCAGTGAGATGGTTAGCACAGATACGCAGTATTTT.

The chain has TRBV28 and TRBJ2-3, with 7 bases that match TRBD1. CDR1 and CDR2 from the germline V gene are MDHEN and SYDVKM. This CDR3 has 15 amino acids. V shed 11 bases and J 2 bases; nucleotides not matched to a gene: 13. DNA of the CDR3: TGTGCCTCGAAAATACCGGGACAGCACACAGATACGCAGTATTTT. Protein product: CASKIPGQHTDTQYF.

This clone has only a few counts. The chain employs TRBV6-1 and TRBJ2-5; D call uncertain. Germline V lookup: CDR1 MNHNS, CDR2 SASEGT. V was trimmed by 4 bases and J by 0 bases, leaving 9 bases between them. The CDR3 consists of 14 residues. CDR3 sequence reads: CASSGLFYQETQYF. CDR3 DNA: TGTGCCAGCAGTGGACTCTTCTACCAAGAGACCCAGTACTTC.